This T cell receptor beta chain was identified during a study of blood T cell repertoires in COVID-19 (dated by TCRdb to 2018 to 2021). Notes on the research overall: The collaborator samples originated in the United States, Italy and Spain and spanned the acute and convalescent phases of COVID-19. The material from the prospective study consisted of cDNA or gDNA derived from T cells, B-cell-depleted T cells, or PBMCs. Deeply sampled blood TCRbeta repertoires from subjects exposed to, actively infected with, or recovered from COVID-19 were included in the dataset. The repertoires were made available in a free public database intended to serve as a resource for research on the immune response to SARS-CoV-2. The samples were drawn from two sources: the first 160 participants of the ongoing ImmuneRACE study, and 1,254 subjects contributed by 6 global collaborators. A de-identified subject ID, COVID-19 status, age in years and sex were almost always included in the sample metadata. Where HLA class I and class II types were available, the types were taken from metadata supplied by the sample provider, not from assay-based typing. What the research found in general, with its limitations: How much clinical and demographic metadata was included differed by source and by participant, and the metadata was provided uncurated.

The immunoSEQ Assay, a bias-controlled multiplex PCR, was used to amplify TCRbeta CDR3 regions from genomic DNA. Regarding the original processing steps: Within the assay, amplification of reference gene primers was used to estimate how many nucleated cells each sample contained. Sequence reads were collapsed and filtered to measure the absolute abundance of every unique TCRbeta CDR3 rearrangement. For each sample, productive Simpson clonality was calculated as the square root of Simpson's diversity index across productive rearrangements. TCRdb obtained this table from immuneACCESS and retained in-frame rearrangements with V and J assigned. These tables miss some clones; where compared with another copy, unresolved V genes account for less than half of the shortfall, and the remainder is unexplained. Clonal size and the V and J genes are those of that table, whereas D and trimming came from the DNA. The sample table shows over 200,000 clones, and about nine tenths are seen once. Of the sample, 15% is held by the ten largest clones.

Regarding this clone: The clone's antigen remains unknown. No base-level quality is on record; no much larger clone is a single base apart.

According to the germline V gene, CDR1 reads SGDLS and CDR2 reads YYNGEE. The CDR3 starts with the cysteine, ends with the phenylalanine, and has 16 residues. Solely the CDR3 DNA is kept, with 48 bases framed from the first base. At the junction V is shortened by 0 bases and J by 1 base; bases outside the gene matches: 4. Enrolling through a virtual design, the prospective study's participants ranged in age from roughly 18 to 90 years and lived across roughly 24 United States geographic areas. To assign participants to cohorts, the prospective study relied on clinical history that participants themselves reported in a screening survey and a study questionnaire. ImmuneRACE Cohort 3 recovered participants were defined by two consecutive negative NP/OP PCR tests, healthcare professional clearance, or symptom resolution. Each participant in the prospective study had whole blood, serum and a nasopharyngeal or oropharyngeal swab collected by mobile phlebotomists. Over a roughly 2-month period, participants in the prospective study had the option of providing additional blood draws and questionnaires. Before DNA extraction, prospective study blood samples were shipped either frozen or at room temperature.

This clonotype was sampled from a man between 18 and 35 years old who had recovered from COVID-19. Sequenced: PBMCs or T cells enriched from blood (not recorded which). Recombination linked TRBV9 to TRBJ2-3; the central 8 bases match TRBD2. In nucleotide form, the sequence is TGTGCCAGCAGCGTAGGGGTTAGCGGGGGCACAGATACGCAGTATTTT. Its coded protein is CASSVGVSGGTDTQYF.